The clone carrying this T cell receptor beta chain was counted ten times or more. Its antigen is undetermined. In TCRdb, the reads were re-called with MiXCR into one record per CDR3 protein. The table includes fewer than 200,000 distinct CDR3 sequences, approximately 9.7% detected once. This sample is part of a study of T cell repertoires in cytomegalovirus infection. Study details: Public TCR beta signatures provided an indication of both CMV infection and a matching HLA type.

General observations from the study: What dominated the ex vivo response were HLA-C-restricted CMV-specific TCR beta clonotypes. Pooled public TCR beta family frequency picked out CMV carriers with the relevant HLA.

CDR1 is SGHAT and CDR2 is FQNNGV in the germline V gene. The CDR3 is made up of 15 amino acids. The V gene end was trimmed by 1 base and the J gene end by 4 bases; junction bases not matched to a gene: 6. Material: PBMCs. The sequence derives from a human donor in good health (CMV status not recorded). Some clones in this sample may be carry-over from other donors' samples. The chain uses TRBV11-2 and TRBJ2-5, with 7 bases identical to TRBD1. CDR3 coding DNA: TGTGCCAGCAGCTTAGTAGGCCACAGGGGAGAGACCCAGTACTTC. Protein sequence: CASSLVGHRGETQYF.